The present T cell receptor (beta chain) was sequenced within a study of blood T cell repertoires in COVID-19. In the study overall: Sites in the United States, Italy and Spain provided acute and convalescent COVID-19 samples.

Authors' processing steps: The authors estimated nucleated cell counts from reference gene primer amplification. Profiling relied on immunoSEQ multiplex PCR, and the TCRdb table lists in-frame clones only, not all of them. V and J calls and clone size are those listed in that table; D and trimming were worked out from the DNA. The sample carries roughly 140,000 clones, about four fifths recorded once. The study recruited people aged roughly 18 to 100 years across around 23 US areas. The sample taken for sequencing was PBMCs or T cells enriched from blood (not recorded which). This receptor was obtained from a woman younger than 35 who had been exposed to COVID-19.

CDR3 sequence (DNA): TGTGCCAGCAGCGCCCAAGGAGGGCGGGGGAATGAGCAGTTCTTC. It translates to CASSAQGGRGNEQFF. The genes are TRBV9 and TRBJ2-1; 7 nucleotides line up with TRBD2. V was clipped by 3 bases and J by 7 bases; unmatched bases: 10. CDR1 SGDLS and CDR2 YYNGEE come from the germline V gene. The CDR3 extends over 15 amino acids.